Below, one TCR beta chain is given with its context. Its matching antigen is unknown. The CDR3 loop spans 14 amino acids. With 7 bases clipped from V and 0 bases from J, the junction kept 4 bases outside the gene matches. In germline, CDR1 is WSHSY, CDR2 SAAADI. The data derive from a study of beta chain features in type 1 diabetes. General study findings and limits: Type 1 diabetes patients had moderately but significantly shorter TCRB CDR3s in all four CD4+ subsets. A potential influence of HLA type upon TCRB rearrangement remained unresolved herein.

The study reverse transcribed the entire isolated RNA, so it sequenced expressed TCRB transcripts. Sequencing was performed with immunoSEQ multiplex PCR; in TCRdb, only in-frame clones are kept and a portion is missing. This table holds roughly 15,000 clones, 70% to 80% found once. The chain couples TRBV10-2 to TRBJ1-2, with 8 bases matching TRBD1. The sequence was obtained from a woman aged 18-29 years with type 1 diabetes. Sequenced material: stem cell memory CD4+ T cells from blood. The CDR3 region is CASNRQGTNYGYTF. CDR3 sequence (DNA): TGCGCCAGCAATAGACAGGGGACTAACTATGGCTACACCTTC.